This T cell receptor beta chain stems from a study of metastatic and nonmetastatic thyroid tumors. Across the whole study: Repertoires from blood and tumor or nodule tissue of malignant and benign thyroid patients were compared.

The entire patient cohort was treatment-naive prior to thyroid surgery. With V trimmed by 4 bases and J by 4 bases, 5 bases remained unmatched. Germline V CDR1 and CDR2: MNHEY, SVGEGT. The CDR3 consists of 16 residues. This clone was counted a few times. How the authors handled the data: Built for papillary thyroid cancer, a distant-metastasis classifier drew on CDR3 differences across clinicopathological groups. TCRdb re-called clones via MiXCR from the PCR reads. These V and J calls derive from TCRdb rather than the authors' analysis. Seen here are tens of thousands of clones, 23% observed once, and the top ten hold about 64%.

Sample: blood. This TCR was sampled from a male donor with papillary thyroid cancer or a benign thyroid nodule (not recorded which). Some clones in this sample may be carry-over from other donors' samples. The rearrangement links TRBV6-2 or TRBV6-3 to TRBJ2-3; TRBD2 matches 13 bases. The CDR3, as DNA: TGTGCCAGCAGTTCACTAGCGGGAGGGCGTGCAGATACGCAGTATTTT. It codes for CASSSLAGGRADTQYF.